The source of this T cell receptor (beta chain) is a study of radiotherapy plus CTLA-4 blockade in lung cancer. Study-wide results and limits: The authors reported that early blood T cell clone dynamics, with interferon-beta, best predicted response.

The CDR3 is 16 amino acids. Trimming stripped 1 base from V and 4 bases from J, with 17 bases between. Germline assignment: CDR1 MNHEY and CDR2 SMNVEV (reference sequence). With respect to this clone: The antigen is unknown.

Assay used: immunoSEQ multiplex PCR; TCRdb lists only in-frame clones, some missing. The profile shows 35,000 to 50,000 clones, 70% to 75% of them singletons. The J gene is TRBJ2-7, the V gene TRBV27; D ambiguous. This TCR came from a human donor with non-small cell lung cancer who had a complete response to radiotherapy plus ipilimumab. Sequencing used peripheral blood, obtained from a patient treated with radiotherapy plus ipilimumab. CDR3 sequence reads: CASSLFGRTDRYEQYF. CDR3 DNA: TGTGCCAGCAGTTTATTTGGGCGCACAGACCGTTACGAGCAGTACTTC.